The next 17 T cell receptor beta chains were all read from a single sample in a study of blood T cell repertoires in COVID-19. Data came from immunoSEQ multiplex PCR; TCRdb stores just in-frame clones and leaves some out. The sample has about 22,000 clones, around four fifths seen once. Material: peripheral blood. Receptor source: a man aged 80 or over with active or convalescent COVID-19.

By share, this clone counts as medium-sized (0.01 to 0.1%). The rearrangement joins TRBV11-2 to TRBJ2-1; TRBD2 matches at 7 bases. The CDR3 totals 14 residues. Germline CDR1 is SGHAT and CDR2 is FQNNGV. J was trimmed by 3 bases and V by 8 bases; bases with no gene match: 7. The CDR3 DNA follows: TGTGCCAGCGCTGGAGCGGGGTTCTACAATGAGCAGTTCTTC. This gives the protein CASAGAGFYNEQFF.

This chain connects TRBV3-1 (or the pseudogene TRBV3-2) to TRBJ2-7; 8 bases fit TRBD2. Looked up from germline, CDR1 is LGHDT and CDR2 is YNNKEL (reference sequence). There are 16 residues in the CDR3. V dropped 0 bases and J dropped 5; count of bases not matched to a gene: 9. The CDR3: CASSQDLGTRGHEQYF. CDR3 bases: TGTGCCAGCAGCCAAGATCTCGGGACTAGAGGCCACGAGCAGTACTTC.

The chain employs TRBV10-3 and TRBJ1-2; TRBD1 might be the D (5 bases). V lost 10 bases, J lost 4 bases, and 19 bases lay in between. From germline, CDR1 is ENHRY and CDR2 SYGVKD. This CDR3 has 14 residues. In nucleotides, the CDR3 is TGTGCCAGCAAGGTTGACGCGGGGGGCTATGGCTACACCTTC. It encodes CASKVDAGGYGYTF.

V usage is TRBV4-2 and J usage is TRBJ2-2, with TRBD2 as a possible D gene (5 bases). The CDR3 consists of 17 residues. The germline gives CDR1 LGHNA, CDR2 YNFKEQ. V shed 1 base and J shed 0 bases, with 12 bases lying between them. The CDR3 DNA sequence: TGTGCCAGCAGCCAAGCGCTAGGGAGCACGAACACCGGGGAGCTGTTTTTT. This translates into CASSQALGSTNTGELFF.

The rearrangement links TRBV4-1 to TRBJ2-7; perhaps TRBD2 as D (6 bases). The CDR3 has 14 residues. V lost 0 bases and J 6 bases, leaving 12 bases between the germline ends. CDR1 is MGHRA, CDR2 YSYEKL, per germline. The CDR3, as DNA: TGCGCCAGCAGCCAAGATATTTCCGGGGGCGAGCAGTACTTC. It translates to CASSQDISGGEQYF.

This chain connects TRBV18 to TRBJ1-1; perhaps TRBD1 as D (5 bases). CDR3 length: 14 residues. V was shortened by 5 bases and J by 1 base, with 11 bases between the two germline ends. The germline V gene has CDR1 KGHSH and CDR2 LQKENI. The CDR3 spells CASSNQGGNTEAFF. Written as DNA, the CDR3 is TGTGCCAGCTCAAACCAGGGAGGGAACACTGAAGCTTTCTTT.

The rearrangement links TRBV19 to TRBJ2-7, with TRBD1 matching 7 bases. The V gene's germline CDR1 is LNHDA and CDR2 SQIVND (reference sequence). The CDR3 totals 13 residues. The junction had 4 bases not matched to a gene; V was cut back by 5 bases and J by 3 bases. The CDR3 loop reads CASSGTEYYEQYF. CDR3 bases: TGTGCCAGTAGTGGGACAGAGTACTACGAGCAGTACTTC. Looking up the rest from reference TRBV19 and TRBJ2-7 gives the full variable domain: DGGITQSPKYLFRKEGQNVTLSCEQNLNHDAMYWYRQDPGQGLRLIYYSQIVNDFQKGDIAEGYSVSREKKESFPLTVTSAQKNPTAFYLCASSGTEYYEQYFGPGTRLTVT.

The rearrangement joins TRBV27 to TRBJ2-7; 9 nucleotides align to TRBD1. V lost 5 bases, J lost 6 bases, and 11 bases stayed unmatched. The CDR3 length is 15 residues. Germline loops: CDR1 MNHEY, CDR2 SMNVEV (reference sequence). CDR3 in DNA: TGTGCCAGCAGTCGGACAGGGGCCACGTTCCGCGAGCAGTACTTC. It is translated as CASSRTGATFREQYF.

The genes are TRBV27 and TRBJ2-3; D is perhaps TRBD1 (6 bases). This CDR3 comprises 14 residues. The ends were cut back, 6 bases at V and 5 bases at J, with 15 bases in the middle. CDR1 and CDR2 (germline): MNHEY, SMNVEV (reference sequence). The CDR3 DNA sequence: TGTGCCAGCAGGTCCAGGGGCTCCGTAGATACGCAGTATTTT. Encoded protein: CASRSRGSVDTQYF.

The CDR3 is CASSFAGEISTDTQYF. DNA for the CDR3: TGTGCCAGCAGCTTTGCAGGGGAAATAAGCACAGATACGCAGTATTTT. The chain joins TRBV2 to TRBJ2-3; tentatively, D is TRBD1 (6 bases). Germline assignment: CDR1 SNHLY and CDR2 FYNNEI. Trimming removed 6 bases from V and 0 bases from J, with 16 bases in between. The CDR3 is 16 residues long.

This chain links TRBV18 with TRBJ2-3, with unresolved D. The CDR3 extends over 12 amino acids. Trimming took off 2 bases at V and 3 bases at J, with 3 bases between the two ends. Germline assignment: CDR1 KGHSH and CDR2 LQKENI. The CDR3 DNA reads TGTGCCAGCTCACCATCGACAGATACGCAGTATTTT. The encoded protein is CASSPSTDTQYF. Full variable domain (outside the CDR3, taken from reference TRBV18 and TRBJ2-3): NAGVMQNPRHLVRRRGQEARLRCSPMKGHSHVYWYRQLPEEGLKFMVYLQKENIIDESGMPKERFSAEFPKEGPSILRIQQVVRGDSAAYFCASSPSTDTQYFGPGTRLTVL.

As DNA, the CDR3 is TGTGCCACAACCGCCGGGGGTGTCCCTAACTATGGCTACACCTTC. Translation: CATTAGGVPNYGYTF. The chain has TRBV15 and TRBJ1-2, with D tentatively TRBD1 (5 bases). In germline, CDR1 is LNHNV, CDR2 YYDKDF (reference sequence). The CDR3 extends over 15 amino acids. V lost 9 bases to trimming and J lost 0 bases, with 17 bases between them.

This sequence joins TRBV3-1 (or the pseudogene TRBV3-2) and TRBJ2-5; D perhaps matches TRBD1 (6 bases). Deletions cut 4 bases from V and 8 bases from J, with 14 bases between. Looked up from germline, CDR1 is LGHDT and CDR2 is YNNKEL (reference sequence). This CDR3 has 13 amino acids. CDR3 nucleotide sequence: TGTGCCAGCAGCCCGCCCCCAGGGGAAACCCAGTACTTC. This encodes CASSPPPGETQYF.

The chain uses TRBV28 and TRBJ1-1; no firm D call. Germline V lookup: CDR1 MDHEN, CDR2 SYDVKM. CDR3 size: 14 residues. Trimming left V 6 bases short and J 11 bases short, with 22 bases between. CDR3 sequence reads: CASSINLPGVKAFF. The DNA for the CDR3 is TGTGCCAGCAGCATCAATCTGCCCGGGGTTAAGGCTTTCTTT.

The DNA for the CDR3 is TGTGCCAGCAGTCGGACAGTAGCCTACGAGCAGTACTTC. Translated: CASSRTVAYEQYF. The chain links TRBV7-2 to TRBJ2-7; possible D gene TRBD1, 6 bases. Trimming took 6 bases from V and 2 from J, leaving 11 bases between them. From germline, CDR1 is SGHTA and CDR2 FQGNSA. There are 13 residues in the CDR3.

The genes are TRBV29-1 and TRBJ2-3, with 9 bases aligning to TRBD1. The CDR3 is 14 residues long. The V segment lost 5 bases and the J segment 4 bases; nucleotides outside the gene matches: 7. The germline V gene encodes CDR1 SQVTM and CDR2 ANQGSEA. Here the CDR3 reads CSVRDRVSADTQYF. CDR3 DNA: TGCAGCGTTCGGGACAGGGTAAGCGCAGATACGCAGTATTTT.

The count of this clone is one. V is TRBV6-6 and J is TRBJ2-1; 11 bases are a match to TRBD2. CDR3 size: 13 residues. V trimming: 4 bases; J trimming: 16 bases; junction bases outside the gene matches: 9. Germline lookup yields CDR1 MNHNY and CDR2 SVGAGI (reference sequence). The CDR3 coding sequence is TGTGCCAGCAGTTCCTTAACTAGCGGGAGAGGATTCTTC. This sequence encodes CASSSLTSGRGFF.